This is a list of T cell receptor beta chains from one sample in a study of regulatory and conventional T cells in RAG deficiency. TCRdb keeps only in-frame clones here, not all; method: immunoSEQ multiplex PCR. The table has 9,000 to 9,500 clones, roughly 90% seen once. These data were likewise used in another study, on regulatory T cells.

The sample consisted of Tregs sorted from blood. The receptors originated from a human donor in good health. Each CDR3 is given with its conserved first and last residue. Fields, in order: D gene, clone size, V gene, J gene, CDR3 DNA, CDR3 protein. The D gene is left open where the match is weak. Clone size is shown for a subset of rows, as once, few, many or a class of expanded clone.

TRBD2	-	TRBV7-6	TRBJ2-1	TGTGCCAGCAGCTCGACTAGCGGGAAGTACAATGAGCAGTTCTTC	CASSSTSGKYNEQFF
-	few	TRBV5-1	TRBJ1-2	TGCGCCAGCAGCTTGGAAGGGGACGGCTACACCTTC	CASSLEGDGYTF
TRBD2	few	TRBV2	TRBJ2-7	TGTGCCAGCAGTGAGGTGGGTGGGAGGGCCAACGAGCAGTACTTC	CASSEVGGRANEQYF
-	-	TRBV5-5	TRBJ2-2	TGTGCCAGCAGCTTGTTGGAGGGCTCCACCGGGGAGCTGTTTTTT	CASSLLEGSTGELFF
-	-	TRBV6-7	TRBJ2-7	TGTGCCAGCAGTTACTCGCCGGATGTTTTCCGGGACGAGCAGTACTTC	CASSYSPDVFRDEQYF
-	-	TRBV7-9	TRBJ1-2	TGTGCCAGCAGCTTAGCCCTCGGGGCCCAAACGAGCTACACCTTC	CASSLALGAQTSYTF
-	-	TRBV9	TRBJ2-2	TGTGCCAGCAGCGAAGGGGGTGCGAACACCGGGGAGCTGTTTTTT	CASSEGGANTGELFF
-	-	TRBV28	TRBJ1-2	TGTGCCAGCAGTACAGACTATGGCTACACCTTC	CASSTDYGYTF
-	-	TRBV6-9	TRBJ1-6	TGTGCCAGCAGTAACCGGGGGGAGGTGTCACCCCTCCACTTT	CASSNRGEVSPLHF
-	-	TRBV2	TRBJ1-1	TGTGCCAGCAGTCAACAGGGCTCGGACACTGAAGCTTTCTTT	CASSQQGSDTEAFF
-	-	TRBV18	TRBJ2-2	TGTGCCAGCTCACCCGAAATCGCGAACACCGGGGAGCTGTTTTTT	CASSPEIANTGELFF
-	-	TRBV5-1	TRBJ1-1	TGCGCCAGCAGCCCCGGGGGGGTAGTGAACACTGAAGCTTTCTTT	CASSPGGVVNTEAFF
-	-	TRBV7-6	TRBJ1-5	TGTGCCAGCAGCTACCGACAGGACAATCAGCCCCAGCATTTT	CASSYRQDNQPQHF
-	-	TRBV2	TRBJ2-1	TGTGCCAGCAGTGACCTGGGAACCTCTTACAATGAGCAGTTCTTC	CASSDLGTSYNEQFF
-	-	TRBV7-5	TRBJ1-5	TGTGCCAGCAGCTTAGGGGGCAACAATCAGCCCCAGCATTTT	CASSLGGNNQPQHF
-	-	TRBV7-9	TRBJ2-1	TGTGCCAGCAGCTTAGTAGGAGGGTACGAGCAGTTCTTC	CASSLVGGYEQFF
TRBD1	-	TRBV19	TRBJ1-4	TGTGCCAGTAGTCTCCCCGGGACAGGAAAAGAAAAACTGTTTTTT	CASSLPGTGKEKLFF
-	-	TRBV7-3	TRBJ1-1	TGTGCCAGCAGCTCAACAGGGATCACTGAAGCTTTCTTT	CASSSTGITEAFF
-	few	TRBV14	TRBJ1-2	TGTGCCAGCAGCCCCTTGGGACGGATCTATGGCTACACCTTC	CASSPLGRIYGYTF
-	-	TRBV6-5	TRBJ2-3	TGTGCCAGCAGAATCGGGGGATCCACAGATACGCAGTATTTT	CASRIGGSTDTQYF
-	-	TRBV6-1	TRBJ1-1	TGTGCCAGCAGGACAGGCTCTTCCAAGAACACTGAAGCTTTCTTT	CASRTGSSKNTEAFF
TRBD2	-	TRBV9	TRBJ2-5	TGTGCCAGCAGCGTAGCCGGGAGGGACCAAGAGACCCAGTACTTC	CASSVAGRDQETQYF
-	-	TRBV4-1	TRBJ2-5	TGCGCCAGCAGCCAGGCCCTAGTGAGAGAGACCCAGTACTTC	CASSQALVRETQYF
TRBD1	-	TRBV11-1	TRBJ1-2	TGTGCCAGCAGCCCGGACAGGGGCGGTGGCTACACCTTC	CASSPDRGGGYTF
TRBD1	-	TRBV6-6	TRBJ2-3	TGTGCCAGCAGAACCGGGACAGGGCCTAACACAGATACGCAGTATTTT	CASRTGTGPNTDTQYF
TRBD1	-	TRBV28	TRBJ1-2	TGTGCCAGCAGTGGGGGACAGGGTAACTATGGCTACACCTTC	CASSGGQGNYGYTF
TRBD1	-	TRBV5-1	TRBJ2-5	TGCGCCAGCAGCACGCCAAGGGGGCCCGGCTACTTC	CASSTPRGPGYF
-	-	TRBV7-2	TRBJ2-7	TGTGCCAGCAGCTTCAGGGACGGGGGCTACGAGCAGTACTTC	CASSFRDGGYEQYF
TRBD1	-	TRBV6-5	TRBJ1-2	TGTGCCAGCAGTTACTCGATACAGGGGTATGGCTACACCTTC	CASSYSIQGYGYTF
-	few	TRBV7-9	TRBJ1-3	TGTGCCAGCAGCTCCGGGGGACATTCTGGAAACACCATATATTTT	CASSSGGHSGNTIYF
TRBD2	-	TRBV11-3	TRBJ2-1	TGTGCCAGCAGCTCCCTAGCGGGTTACAATGAGCAGTTCTTC	CASSSLAGYNEQFF
-	-	TRBV28	TRBJ1-2	TGTGCCAGCAGTTTACCCCCCGGGACCCACCGGGGCTACACCTTC	CASSLPPGTHRGYTF
TRBD1	-	TRBV6-5	TRBJ2-1	TGTGCCAGCAGTCATAGACAGGGGGCGTTCAATGAGCAGTTCTTC	CASSHRQGAFNEQFF
-	once	TRBV15	TRBJ1-6	TGTGCCACCAGCAGAGAGTCTTACGGTTCCTATAATTCACCCCTCCACTTT	CATSRESYGSYNSPLHF
TRBD1	-	TRBV19	TRBJ1-1	TGTGCCAGTAGTTCAGGACAGGCGGACACTGAAGCTTTCTTT	CASSSGQADTEAFF
-	-	TRBV9	TRBJ2-3	TGTGCCAGCAGCTCCGACCCAGTTACAGATACGCAGTATTTT	CASSSDPVTDTQYF